One and the same sample provided the 9 T cell receptor beta chains below, sequenced in a study of read filtering for tumor transcriptome and immune sequencing. This library used roughly 400 ng RNA and molecular barcoded adaptors spanning alpha/delta and beta/gamma chains. Via MiXCR, TCRdb re-called the reads, giving one row per CDR3 protein. The repertoire has 39,000 or so distinct CDR3 sequences, roughly an eighth of them found once; the top ten carry roughly 6.4%. What was sequenced was a population of CD138-negative cells sorted from bone marrow. These receptors all come from a donor over 35 with multiple myeloma.

This clonotype is medium-sized in the sample. The chain couples TRBV11-3 to TRBJ2-1; D call uncertain. The CDR3 is made up of 13 amino acids. With 5 bases removed from V and 9 bases from J, the gap between germline ends came to 14 bases. CDR1 is SGHNT, CDR2 YENEEA, per germline. CDR3 protein: CASSTEGQGEQFF. CDR3 DNA sequence: TGTGCCAGCAGCACCGAAGGTCAAGGTGAGCAGTTCTTC. Variable domain in full (rest from reference TRBV11-3 and TRBJ2-1): EAGVVQSPRYKIIEKKQPVAFWCNPISGHNTLYWYLQNLGQGPELLIRYENEEAVDDSQLPKDRFSAERLKGVDSTLKIQPAELGDSAVYLCASSTEGQGEQFFGPGTRLTVL.

Concerning this clonotype: With a far larger clone one base away, a read error is the likely cause. This chain uses TRBV4-2 with TRBJ2-1; 7 positions match TRBD1. Germline-derived CDR1 and CDR2 are LGHNA and YNFKEQ. This CDR3 is 16 amino acids long. The DNA for the CDR3 is TGTGCCAGCGGCCAATCCGGCAGGGGGTCGAACAATGAGCAGTTCTTC. Translating it yields CASGQSGRGSNNEQFF.

This clonotype was counted ten times or more. The rearrangement links TRBV28 to TRBJ2-7; a weak D match, TRBD1 (5 bases). CDR3 size: 14 residues. V lost 6 bases to trimming and J lost 7 bases, with 19 bases between them. The germline gives CDR1 MDHEN, CDR2 SYDVKM. The CDR3 coding sequence is TGTGCCAGCAGGGGCCAAGGCAGGGCCGGAGAGCAGTACTTC. Its protein is CASRGQGRAGEQYF.

There are many counts of this clonotype. The chain uses TRBV5-1 and TRBJ2-1, with D perhaps matching TRBD2 (6 bases). This CDR3 region has 17 residues. From germline, CDR1 is SGHRS and CDR2 YFSETQ. Trimming took 6 bases from V and 0 from J, leaving 19 bases between them. The CDR3 protein is CASTSTGAGFSYNEQFF. The CDR3 DNA follows: TGCGCCAGCACCTCTACGGGAGCTGGATTCTCCTACAATGAGCAGTTCTTC.

With regard to this clonotype: A much larger clone is a single base away; this may be a read error. This rearrangement joins TRBV11-1 to TRBJ1-6; no reliable D call. The germline V and J ends were trimmed by 5 bases and 8 bases, with 10 bases remaining between them. The CDR3 runs to 13 residues. Germline assignment: CDR1 SGHAT and CDR2 FQDESV (reference sequence). Here the CDR3 DNA reads TGTGCCAGCAGCACCCCAAGGGATTCACCCCTCCACTTT. Residues: CASSTPRDSPLHF.

The table lists this clonotype with many counts. The chain carries TRBV9 and TRBJ2-3; D is uncertain. Per germline, CDR1 SGDLS and CDR2 YYNGEE. Trimming removed 4 bases from V and 2 bases from J, with 11 bases in between. The CDR3 consists of 14 residues. The CDR3 loop is CASSLRPNTDTQYF. The CDR3 bases are TGTGCCAGCAGCTTACGTCCAAACACAGATACGCAGTATTTT.

This clonotype was counted only a few times. The chain combines TRBV5-6 with TRBJ2-6; no definite D call. The CDR3 consists of 16 residues. The V gene lost 0 bases and the J gene lost 0 bases, with 7 bases spanning the gap. The V gene's germline CDR1 is SGHDT and CDR2 YYEEEE. The DNA of the CDR3 is TGTGCCAGCAGCTTGGCCATGGACTCTGGGGCCAACGTCCTGACTTTC. Encoded protein: CASSLAMDSGANVLTF. Variable domain in full (rest from reference TRBV5-6 and TRBJ2-6): DAGVTQSPTHLIKTRGQQVTLRCSPKSGHDTVSWYQQALGQGPQFIFQYYEEEERQRGNFPDRFSGHQFPNYSSELNVNALLLGDSALYLCASSLAMDSGANVLTFGAGSRLTVL.

This clonotype was seen ten or more times. This sequence joins TRBV28 and TRBJ1-4; a possible D gene is TRBD1 (5 bases). The ends were cut back, 8 bases at V and 3 bases at J, with 13 bases in the middle. CDR3 length equals 14 residues. CDR1 is MDHEN and CDR2 is SYDVKM in the germline V gene. The CDR3 coding sequence is TGTGCCAGCCTCGGAGGGGTATCTAATGAAAAACTGTTTTTT. Protein sequence: CASLGGVSNEKLFF. The whole variable domain, remainder taken from reference TRBV28 and TRBJ1-4, is DVKVTQSSRYLVKRTGEKVFLECVQDMDHENMFWYRQDPGLGLRLIYFSYDVKMKEKGDIPEGYSVSREKKERFSLILESASTNQTSMYLCASLGGVSNEKLFFGSGTQLSVL.

This clonotype was counted ten times or more. The chain uses TRBV5-5 and TRBJ1-2; no clear D gene. Per germline, CDR1 SGHKS and CDR2 YYEKEE (reference sequence). The CDR3 length is 15 residues. Trimming shortened V by 0 bases and J by 0 bases, and 9 bases separated the two germline ends. Written as DNA, the CDR3 is TGTGCCAGCAGCTTGGGGCAGCCCCCTAACTATGGCTACACCTTC. Its translation: CASSLGQPPNYGYTF.